Below, 12 T cell receptor beta chains from the same sample are listed, as sequenced in a study of shared T cell receptors in the human thymus. The table came from immunoSEQ multiplex PCR; TCRdb's copy has only in-frame clones and leaves some out. The data show approximately 730,000 clones, 80% to 90% seen once. These data were likewise used in another study, on human thymus T cells.

The sequencing sample was made of thymocytes. The receptors here all came from a girl under three years old with a congenital heart defect.

The chain links TRBV27 to TRBJ2-1, with TRBD2 matching 9 bases. Germline V gene sequence: CDR1 MNHEY, CDR2 SMNVEV (reference sequence). The ends lost 3 bases at V and 10 bases at J; junction bases unmatched: 10. There are 15 residues in the CDR3. CDR3 in amino acids: CASSFLAGVGLEQFF. The CDR3 DNA reads as TGTGCCAGCAGTTTCTTAGCGGGGGTTGGTTTGGAGCAGTTCTTC.

The rearrangement joins TRBV4-3 to TRBJ1-3; D is perhaps TRBD1 (5 bases). Trimming removed 0 bases at V and 8 bases at J, with 29 bases between. This CDR3 has 20 amino acids. CDR1 is LGHNA, CDR2 YSLEER, per germline. The CDR3 region is CASSQDWSQSGGLWVDTIYF. The DNA for the CDR3 is TGCGCCAGCAGCCAAGATTGGTCCCAAAGCGGGGGACTTTGGGTAGACACCATATATTTT.

The rearrangement joins TRBV6-5 to TRBJ2-3; 9 nucleotides line up with TRBD2. Germline V gene data show CDR1 as MNHEY and CDR2 as SVGAGI. Trimming cost V 1 base and J 5 bases; bases outside gene matches: 4. The CDR3 totals 15 residues. The chain's CDR3 is CASSYWRGGGDTQYF. DNA of the CDR3: TGTGCCAGCAGTTACTGGCGGGGGGGCGGAGATACGCAGTATTTT.

V is TRBV9 and J is TRBJ1-2; the match to TRBD1 covers 12 bases. J gave up 4 bases and V 3 bases, and 13 bases lay outside the gene matches. CDR3 length: 18 amino acids. The germline V gene has CDR1 SGDLS and CDR2 YYNGEE. In nucleotides, the CDR3 is TGTGCCAGCAGCGCAGACGGGACAGGGGGCCCCTTGGGCTATGGCTACACCTTC. Its translation is CASSADGTGGPLGYGYTF.

This chain joins TRBV7-9 and TRBJ1-2; D unresolved. The germline gives CDR1 SEHNR, CDR2 FQNEAQ (reference sequence). Trimming shortened V by 1 base and J by 4 bases, and 10 bases separated the two germline ends. The CDR3 is made up of 14 amino acids. In DNA, the CDR3 is TGTGCCAGCAGCTTAGATTTGGGAGTCTATGGCTACACCTTC. Translation gives CASSLDLGVYGYTF.

This clone has more than one count but fewer than ten. J is TRBJ2-7 and V is TRBV28, with D perhaps TRBD2 (5 bases). Trimming stripped 2 bases from V and 0 bases from J, with 11 bases between. CDR3 size: 15 residues. CDR1 is MDHEN and CDR2 is SYDVKM in the germline V gene. The CDR3 DNA follows: TGTGCCAGCAGTTTAGGACCCCGGGGCTCCTACGAGCAGTACTTC. Its protein is CASSLGPRGSYEQYF.

The chain has TRBV6-1 and TRBJ2-7; a possible D gene is TRBD2 (5 bases). The V gene's germline CDR1 is MNHNS and CDR2 SASEGT. CDR3 length equals 17 residues. V was pared by 2 bases and J by 0 bases, with 17 bases between. For the CDR3, the DNA is TGTGCCAGCAGTGAACCACGGAAGACGGGGAGCTCCTACGAGCAGTACTTC. This gives the protein CASSEPRKTGSSYEQYF.

The genes are TRBV11-2 and TRBJ1-1, with D possibly being TRBD1 (6 bases). The CDR3 covers 15 residues. CDR1 is SGHAT, CDR2 FQNNGV, per germline. Trimming stripped 0 bases from V and 8 bases from J, with 16 bases between. The CDR3 DNA sequence: TGTGCCAGCAGCTTAGACCCCTCCTCAGGGGAAGAAGCTTTCTTT. It specifies CASSLDPSSGEEAFF.

This chain joins TRBV6-1 and TRBJ1-6; 11 nucleotides match TRBD1. Germline loops: CDR1 MNHNS, CDR2 SASEGT. V lost 1 base and J lost 0; bases outside the gene matches: 8. The CDR3 length is 20 residues. The chain's CDR3 is CASSEVEDRGQSSYNSPLHF. CDR3 in DNA: TGTGCCAGCAGTGAAGTCGAGGACAGGGGGCAGAGCTCCTATAATTCACCCCTCCACTTT.

The rearrangement links TRBV2 to TRBJ1-2; the D is unclear. V was trimmed by 3 bases and J by 1 base, leaving 12 bases between them. The CDR3 runs 15 residues. CDR1 is SNHLY and CDR2 is FYNNEI in the germline V gene. In DNA, the CDR3 is TGTGCCAGCAGTGAGGGGTGGGGAGATAACTATGGCTACACCTTC. This encodes CASSEGWGDNYGYTF.

This clone was detected a few times. This chain uses TRBV4-1 with TRBJ2-6; D unresolved. V lost 2 bases and J 0 bases, leaving 17 bases between the germline ends. Germline-derived CDR1 and CDR2 are MGHRA and YSYEKL. This CDR3 has 19 amino acids. CDR3 in amino acids: CASSQSFRFPGSGANVLTF. CDR3 in DNA: TGCGCCAGCAGCCAATCGTTTAGATTCCCAGGCTCTGGGGCCAACGTCCTGACTTTC.

The chain couples TRBV5-1 to TRBJ2-2; TRBD1 might be the D (6 bases). From germline, CDR1 is SGHRS and CDR2 YFSETQ. Trimming cost V 4 bases and J 5 bases, with 15 bases left between them. The CDR3 loop spans 15 amino acids. CDR3 sequence reads: CASSLRDTWTGELFF. Written as DNA, the CDR3 is TGCGCCAGCAGCCTCCGGGACACCTGGACCGGGGAGCTGTTTTTT.